This T cell receptor (beta chain) was recovered during a study of blood T cell repertoires in COVID-19. About the research overall: The study drew acute and convalescent COVID-19 samples from the United States, Italy and Spain.

Assay: immunoSEQ multiplex PCR; the TCRdb copy retains only in-frame clones and omits some. The sample holds over 130,000 clones, 80% to 90% seen once. The germline CDR1 and CDR2 sequences are MNHNY and SVGAGI (reference sequence). Trimming took off 6 bases at V and 5 bases at J, with 10 bases between the two ends. CDR3 length: 12 residues. The sequencing sample was made of peripheral blood. The TCR was taken from a man in his 60s with active or convalescent COVID-19. The gene calls are TRBV6-6 and TRBJ1-2; a possible D gene is TRBD1 (6 bases). The CDR3 here is CASRGQGYGYTF. The CDR3 DNA is TGTGCCAGCAGGGGGCAGGGGTATGGCTACACCTTC.